Described below is a single T cell receptor beta chain sequence and its context. The antigen is undetermined. It was second doses at about 4 or about 12 weeks that were pooled. Measured with immunoSEQ multiplex PCR; TCRdb has only the in-frame clones, and not every one. The sample shows some 200,000 clones, approximately 91% of them seen only once. The data were taken from a study of T cell responses to AZD1222 COVID-19 vaccine. The V and J ends lost 5 bases and 5 bases, in that order; junction bases with no gene match: 9. This CDR3 comprises 16 residues. The V gene's germline CDR1 is LNHDA and CDR2 SQIVND (reference sequence). Study outcomes and limitations: Seropositivity was recorded at baseline in only five to seven AZD1222 recipients. Donors, mostly white British, included more females; clonal diversity was possibly underestimated. Reports say nearly half of spike-specific TCRs go after unmutated variant regions.

The specimen was peripheral blood, collected 28 days after the second AZD1222 dose. The receptor was isolated from an adult who received the AZD1222 COVID-19 vaccine. The J gene is TRBJ1-2, the V gene TRBV19; 12 nucleotides align to TRBD1. The CDR3 region has the DNA TGTGCCAGTAGTGGCGGCGGGACAGGGGGCTCGTATGGCTACACCTTC. Amino acid sequence: CASSGGGTGGSYGYTF. Filled out from reference TRBV19 and TRBJ1-2, the complete variable domain reads DGGITQSPKYLFRKEGQNVTLSCEQNLNHDAMYWYRQDPGQGLRLIYYSQIVNDFQKGDIAEGYSVSREKKESFPLTVTSAQKNPTAFYLCASSGGGTGGSYGYTFGSGTRLTVV.